This TCR beta chain was documented in a study of CD8 T cells in ankylosing spondylitis. Study-wide results and limits: Reportedly, significant enrichment of disease-linked clones occurred in matched ankylosing spondylitis synovial fluid. Peripheral blood held disease-linked clones only at relatively low frequency, and these were CD8+.

TCRdb reanalysed the 5' RACE reads using MiXCR and keeps one entry per CDR3 protein. The sample has about 36,000 distinct CDR3 sequences, around an eighth seen once. The CDR3 is made up of 15 amino acids. Between the trimmed V and J ends, which lost 6 bases and 3 bases, there was a span of 14 bases. Germline CDR1 reads MRHNA; CDR2 reads SNTAGT. For this clonotype: Its antigen is not known.

The receptor's source is a male donor with ankylosing spondylitis. The sample consisted of synovial fluid, either unsorted or a sorted T cell fraction (not recorded which). The chain employs TRBV6-4 and TRBJ2-2, with D possibly being TRBD2 (6 bases). Here the CDR3 DNA reads TGTGCCAGCAGCGCAGGAGGGATAGACACCGGGGAGCTGTTTTTT. As protein: CASSAGGIDTGELFF.